The rows below give T cell receptor beta chains drawn from one sample of a study of immune cell composition in non-small cell lung cancer. The protocol was immunoSEQ multiplex PCR, while the TCRdb copy is restricted to in-frame clones and leaves out a portion. The sample includes just over 7,500 clones, 78% seen only once; the top ten take around 12%. The specimen sequenced was lung tumor tissue. The source is a human donor with non-small cell lung cancer. CDR3s include the opening cysteine and the closing phenylalanine or tryptophan. The order of the fields is J gene, V gene, CDR3 length, CDR3 protein.

j_call: TRBJ2-1; v_call: TRBV5-6; cdr3_length: 17; cdr3_aa: CASSLATSGGKYNEQFF
j_call: TRBJ1-5; v_call: TRBV6-8; cdr3_length: 13; cdr3_aa: CASSYSPNQPQHF
j_call: TRBJ2-7; v_call: TRBV7-9; cdr3_length: 13; cdr3_aa: CASREGLSYEQYF
j_call: TRBJ2-5; v_call: TRBV7-9; cdr3_length: 15; cdr3_aa: CASSARTGLQETQYF
j_call: TRBJ1-2; v_call: TRBV19; cdr3_length: 11; cdr3_aa: CASSAEDGYTF
j_call: TRBJ1-3; v_call: TRBV5-6; cdr3_length: 15; cdr3_aa: CASSVGTAPGNTIYF
j_call: TRBJ2-3; v_call: TRBV5-4; cdr3_length: 15; cdr3_aa: CASSRRLDSTDTQYF
j_call: TRBJ2-7; v_call: TRBV4-3; cdr3_length: 15; cdr3_aa: CASSQSTSGDDEQYF
j_call: TRBJ1-2; v_call: TRBV6-1; cdr3_length: 13; cdr3_aa: CASLQGSQDGYTF
j_call: TRBJ1-6; v_call: TRBV11-2; cdr3_length: 14; cdr3_aa: CASSLGQGNSPLHF
j_call: TRBJ1-5; v_call: TRBV7-9; cdr3_length: 14; cdr3_aa: CASSALSGYQPQHF
j_call: TRBJ1-4; v_call: TRBV30; cdr3_length: 11; cdr3_aa: CAWSPGEKLFF
j_call: TRBJ2-1; v_call: TRBV7-7; cdr3_length: 14; cdr3_aa: CASSLEGGGNEQFF
j_call: TRBJ1-5; v_call: TRBV7-2; cdr3_length: 15; cdr3_aa: CASSLGGSFNQPQHF
j_call: TRBJ2-3; v_call: TRBV10-3; cdr3_length: 16; cdr3_aa: CAISEPRGTSTDTQYF
j_call: TRBJ2-2; v_call: TRBV29-1; cdr3_length: 12; cdr3_aa: CSAGENTGELFF
j_call: TRBJ1-1; v_call: TRBV4-3; cdr3_length: 15; cdr3_aa: CASSQEWPENTEAFF
j_call: TRBJ2-7; v_call: TRBV19; cdr3_length: 14; cdr3_aa: CASSRAPLAYEQYF
j_call: TRBJ1-6; v_call: TRBV18; cdr3_length: 14; cdr3_aa: CASSLSAYNSPLHF
j_call: TRBJ2-7; v_call: TRBV5-6; cdr3_length: 13; cdr3_aa: CASSPGSSYEQYF
j_call: TRBJ2-1; v_call: TRBV5-1; cdr3_length: 13; cdr3_aa: CASSLESYNEQFF
j_call: TRBJ2-3; v_call: TRBV7-3; cdr3_length: 16; cdr3_aa: CASSSRGGGVADTQYF
j_call: TRBJ1-1; v_call: TRBV30; cdr3_length: 16; cdr3_aa: CAWSLRDRVSNTEAFF
j_call: TRBJ1-6; v_call: TRBV5-2; cdr3_length: 15; cdr3_aa: CASSLTGGYNSPLHF
j_call: TRBJ1-6; v_call: TRBV7-2; cdr3_length: 14; cdr3_aa: CASSLDVGGSPLHF
j_call: TRBJ1-1; v_call: TRBV25-1; cdr3_length: 14; cdr3_aa: CASSAWTANTEAFF
j_call: TRBJ1-2; v_call: TRBV5-5; cdr3_length: 14; cdr3_aa: CASSLQWNSEGYTF
j_call: TRBJ2-5; v_call: TRBV28; cdr3_length: 14; cdr3_aa: CASSWVGAQETQYF
j_call: TRBJ1-5; v_call: TRBV6-1; cdr3_length: 15; cdr3_aa: CASSEAGQRNQPQHF
j_call: TRBJ2-1; v_call: TRBV7-6; cdr3_length: 16; cdr3_aa: CASSSEGGHPYNEQFF
j_call: TRBJ1-6; v_call: TRBV6-1; cdr3_length: 14; cdr3_aa: CASRAGQGNSPLHF
j_call: TRBJ2-4; v_call: TRBV18; cdr3_length: 16; cdr3_aa: CASSHRHLTPKNIQYF
j_call: TRBJ2-2; v_call: TRBV7-3; cdr3_length: 14; cdr3_aa: CASSLMENTGELFF
j_call: TRBJ2-3; v_call: TRBV19; cdr3_length: 15; cdr3_aa: CASSMGGQGADTQYF
j_call: TRBJ1-4; v_call: TRBV19; cdr3_length: 14; cdr3_aa: CASDRGATNEKLFF
j_call: TRBJ1-3; v_call: TRBV27; cdr3_length: 15; cdr3_aa: CASSFRDTPGNTIYF
j_call: TRBJ1-2; v_call: TRBV6-5; cdr3_length: 12; cdr3_aa: CASSTGSSGYTF
j_call: TRBJ1-1; v_call: TRBV11-3; cdr3_length: 14; cdr3_aa: CASSLGQGNTEAFF
j_call: TRBJ1-5; v_call: TRBV6-5; cdr3_length: 14; cdr3_aa: CASQNRGDNQPQHF
j_call: TRBJ1-2; v_call: TRBV5-6; cdr3_length: 13; cdr3_aa: CASSWDHREFYTF
j_call: TRBJ1-2; v_call: TRBV19; cdr3_length: 13; cdr3_aa: CASARQGNYGYTF
j_call: TRBJ2-1; v_call: TRBV27; cdr3_length: 15; cdr3_aa: CASSYDRALLNEQFF
j_call: TRBJ1-6; v_call: TRBV7-9; cdr3_length: 14; cdr3_aa: CASSLRAKGSPLHF
j_call: TRBJ1-1; v_call: TRBV10-3; cdr3_length: 16; cdr3_aa: CAISEPSTGLNTEAFF
j_call: TRBJ1-2; v_call: TRBV4-3; cdr3_length: 15; cdr3_aa: CASSQAGQGNYGYTF
j_call: TRBJ2-1; v_call: TRBV7-2; cdr3_length: 12; cdr3_aa: CASSFFDNEQFF
j_call: TRBJ1-5; v_call: TRBV7-2; cdr3_length: 15; cdr3_aa: CASGQQGYSNQPQHF
j_call: TRBJ2-7; v_call: TRBV7-2; cdr3_length: 18; cdr3_aa: CASSLIGVLAPARYEQYF
j_call: TRBJ1-5; v_call: TRBV11-3; cdr3_length: 15; cdr3_aa: CASSLHGGAEQPQHF
j_call: TRBJ2-2; v_call: TRBV28; cdr3_length: 16; cdr3_aa: CASSLYRTVNTGELFF
j_call: TRBJ2-7; v_call: TRBV10-2; cdr3_length: 13; cdr3_aa: CASSRQGGYEQYF
j_call: TRBJ1-1; v_call: TRBV27; cdr3_length: 11; cdr3_aa: CASRGWEEAFF
j_call: TRBJ1-4; v_call: TRBV10-3; cdr3_length: 16; cdr3_aa: CAEWIRDRQDQEKLFF
j_call: TRBJ1-1; v_call: TRBV29-1; cdr3_length: 13; cdr3_aa: CSVEPGTDTEAFF
j_call: TRBJ2-4; v_call: TRBV27; cdr3_length: 18; cdr3_aa: CASSKGRGGALAKNIQYF